This T cell receptor beta chain was captured in a study of blood T cell repertoires in COVID-19. Original processing methods: Reference gene primer amplification gave estimated nucleated cell counts. This table comes from immunoSEQ multiplex PCR, and its TCRdb copy is limited to in-frame clones, with some not included. That table furnishes V, J and clone size, whereas the DNA furnished D and trimming. The sample consists of 240,000 or so clones, around 89% of them appearing once. This clonotype was sampled from a man aged 40-49 years who had recovered from COVID-19. The sample was PBMCs or T cells enriched from blood (not recorded which).

This CDR3 is CASRVGRARDYEQYF. The CDR3 coding sequence is TGTGCCAGCAGAGTTGGGAGGGCCAGGGATTACGAGCAGTACTTC. The chain is built from TRBV6-5 and TRBJ2-7, with 7 positions matching TRBD2. Germline CDR1 is MNHEY and CDR2 is SVGAGI. Trimming cost V 6 bases and J 4 bases; bases outside gene matches: 12. The CDR3 runs to 15 residues.